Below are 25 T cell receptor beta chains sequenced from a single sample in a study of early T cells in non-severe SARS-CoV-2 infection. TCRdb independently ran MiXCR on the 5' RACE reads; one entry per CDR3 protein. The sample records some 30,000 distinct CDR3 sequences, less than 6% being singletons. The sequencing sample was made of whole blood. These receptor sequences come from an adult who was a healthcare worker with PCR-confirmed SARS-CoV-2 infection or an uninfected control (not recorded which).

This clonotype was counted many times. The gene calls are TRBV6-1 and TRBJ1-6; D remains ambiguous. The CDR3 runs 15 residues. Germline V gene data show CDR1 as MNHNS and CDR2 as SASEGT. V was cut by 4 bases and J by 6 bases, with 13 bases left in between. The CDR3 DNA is TGTGCCAGCAGTGGGAACCAGGACGGTAATTCACCCCTCCACTTT. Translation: CASSGNQDGNSPLHF.

Here the CDR3 DNA reads TGTGCCAGCAGTTTAGTCCAGGGGGAGACCCAGTACTTC. This codes for CASSLVQGETQYF. The V and J genes are TRBV12-3 or TRBV12-4 and TRBJ2-5; a possible D gene is TRBD1 (6 bases). V was shortened by 1 base and J by 5 bases, with 8 bases between the two germline ends. CDR3 size: 13 residues.

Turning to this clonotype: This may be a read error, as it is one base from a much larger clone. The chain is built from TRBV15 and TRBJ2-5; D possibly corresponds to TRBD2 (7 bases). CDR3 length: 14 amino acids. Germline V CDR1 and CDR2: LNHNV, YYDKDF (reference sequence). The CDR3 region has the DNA TGTGCCACCAGCTCTAGGGGGGGGCCTGAGACCCAGAACTTC. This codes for CATSSRGGPETQNF. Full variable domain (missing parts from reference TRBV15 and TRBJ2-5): DAMVIQNPRYQVTQFGKPVTLSCSQTLNHNVMYWYQQKSSQAPKLLFHYYDKDFNNEADTPDNFQSRRPNTSFCFLDIRSPGLGDTAMYLCATSSRGGPETQNFGPGTRLLVL.

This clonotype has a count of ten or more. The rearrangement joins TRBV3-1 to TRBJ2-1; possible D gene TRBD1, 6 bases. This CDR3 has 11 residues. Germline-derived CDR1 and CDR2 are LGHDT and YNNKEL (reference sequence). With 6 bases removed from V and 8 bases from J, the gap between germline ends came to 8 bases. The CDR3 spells CASSQGYEQFF. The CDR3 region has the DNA TGTGCCAGCAGTCAGGGGTATGAGCAGTTCTTC.

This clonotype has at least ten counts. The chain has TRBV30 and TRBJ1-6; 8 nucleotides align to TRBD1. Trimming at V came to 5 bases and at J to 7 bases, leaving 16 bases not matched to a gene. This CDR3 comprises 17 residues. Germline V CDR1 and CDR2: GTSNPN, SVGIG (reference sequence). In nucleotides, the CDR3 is TGTGCCTGGGCTCTAGGGCTTACAGGGGGACCCAATTCACCCCTCCACTTT. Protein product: CAWALGLTGGPNSPLHF.

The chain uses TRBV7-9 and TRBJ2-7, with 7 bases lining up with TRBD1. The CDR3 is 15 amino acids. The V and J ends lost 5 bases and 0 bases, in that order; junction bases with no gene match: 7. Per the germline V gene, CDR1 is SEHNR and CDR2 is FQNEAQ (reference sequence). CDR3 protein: CASSAPGQSSYEQYF. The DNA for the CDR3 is TGTGCCAGCAGCGCCCCGGGACAGAGCTCCTACGAGCAGTACTTC.

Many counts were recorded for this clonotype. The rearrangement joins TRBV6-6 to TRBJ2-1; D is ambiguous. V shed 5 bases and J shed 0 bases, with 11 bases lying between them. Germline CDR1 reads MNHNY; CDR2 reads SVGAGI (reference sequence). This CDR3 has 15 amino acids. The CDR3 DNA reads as TGTGCCAGCAGTCTCGAAATTGGCTCCTACAATGAGCAGTTCTTC. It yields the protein CASSLEIGSYNEQFF.

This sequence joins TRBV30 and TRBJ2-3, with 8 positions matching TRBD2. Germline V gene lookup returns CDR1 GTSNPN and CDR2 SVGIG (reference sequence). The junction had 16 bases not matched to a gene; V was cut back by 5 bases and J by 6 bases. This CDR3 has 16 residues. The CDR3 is CAWGAGRAGALDTQYF. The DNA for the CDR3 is TGTGCCTGGGGGGCGGGGAGAGCGGGGGCTCTGGATACGCAGTATTTT.

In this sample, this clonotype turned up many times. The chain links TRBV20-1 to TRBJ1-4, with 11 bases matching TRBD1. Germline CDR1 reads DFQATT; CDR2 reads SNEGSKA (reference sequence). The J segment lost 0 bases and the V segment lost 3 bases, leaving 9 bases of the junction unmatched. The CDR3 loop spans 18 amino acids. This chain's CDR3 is CSASAPGQGVATNEKLFF. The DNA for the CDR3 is TGCAGTGCTAGTGCTCCGGGACAGGGGGTTGCAACTAATGAAAAACTGTTTTTT.

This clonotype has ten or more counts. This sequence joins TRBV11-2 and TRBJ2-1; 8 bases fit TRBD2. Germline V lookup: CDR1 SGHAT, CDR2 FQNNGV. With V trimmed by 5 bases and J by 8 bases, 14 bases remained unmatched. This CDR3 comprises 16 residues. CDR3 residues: CASSIQAGVASHEQFF. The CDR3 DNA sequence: TGTGCCAGCAGCATTCAAGCGGGGGTGGCGAGTCATGAGCAGTTCTTC.

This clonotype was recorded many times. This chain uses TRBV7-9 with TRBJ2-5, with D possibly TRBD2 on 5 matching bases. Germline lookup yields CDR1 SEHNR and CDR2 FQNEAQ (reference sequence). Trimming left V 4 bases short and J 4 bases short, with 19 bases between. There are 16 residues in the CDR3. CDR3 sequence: CASSSYAGREGETQYF. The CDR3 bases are TGTGCCAGCAGCTCCTACGCGGGTCGTGAGGGAGAGACCCAGTACTTC.

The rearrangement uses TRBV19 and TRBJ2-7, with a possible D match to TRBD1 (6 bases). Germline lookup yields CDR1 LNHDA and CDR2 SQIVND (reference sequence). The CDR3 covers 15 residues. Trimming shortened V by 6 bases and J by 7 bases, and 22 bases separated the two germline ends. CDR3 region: CASSPAGAVEGEQYF. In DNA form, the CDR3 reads TGTGCCAGTAGCCCAGCAGGGGCCGTTGAAGGGGAGCAGTACTTC.

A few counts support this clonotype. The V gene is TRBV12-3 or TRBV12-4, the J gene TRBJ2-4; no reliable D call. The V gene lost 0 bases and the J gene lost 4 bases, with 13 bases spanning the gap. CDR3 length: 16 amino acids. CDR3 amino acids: CASSLAGSQQKNIQYF. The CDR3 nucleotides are TGTGCCAGCAGTTTAGCGGGGTCACAGCAAAAAAACATTCAGTACTTC.

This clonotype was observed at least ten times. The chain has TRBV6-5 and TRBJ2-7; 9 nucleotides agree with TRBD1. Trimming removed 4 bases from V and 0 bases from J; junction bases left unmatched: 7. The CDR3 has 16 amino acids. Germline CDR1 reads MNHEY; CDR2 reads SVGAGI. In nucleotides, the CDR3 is TGTGCCAGCAGTTCGAAGCCGGGACAGGGCTCCTACGAGCAGTACTTC. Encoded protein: CASSSKPGQGSYEQYF.

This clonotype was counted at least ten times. The CDR3 reads CASSPRVLNQETQYF. DNA for the CDR3: TGCGCCAGCAGCCCCAGGGTTTTGAACCAAGAGACCCAGTACTTC. The chain is built from TRBV4-3 and TRBJ2-5, with TRBD1 as a possible D gene (5 bases). Germline V lookup: CDR1 LGHNA, CDR2 YSLEER. V was cut by 4 bases and J by 0 bases, with 12 bases left in between. The CDR3 spans 15 residues.

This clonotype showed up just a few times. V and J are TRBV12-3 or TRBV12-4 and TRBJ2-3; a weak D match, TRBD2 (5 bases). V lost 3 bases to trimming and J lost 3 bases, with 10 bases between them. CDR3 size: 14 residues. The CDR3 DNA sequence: TGTGCCAGCAGTTTTCTCCGGGGTACAGATACGCAGTATTTT. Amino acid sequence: CASSFLRGTDTQYF.

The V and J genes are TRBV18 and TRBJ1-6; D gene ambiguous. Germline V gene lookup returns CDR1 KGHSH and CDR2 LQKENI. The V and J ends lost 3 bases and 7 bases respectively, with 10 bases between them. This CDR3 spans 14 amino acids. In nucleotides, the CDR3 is TGTGCCAGCTCACCCCTAGAGGACAATTCACCCCTCCACTTT. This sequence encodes CASSPLEDNSPLHF. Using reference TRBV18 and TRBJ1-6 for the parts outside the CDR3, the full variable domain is NAGVMQNPRHLVRRRGQEARLRCSPMKGHSHVYWYRQLPEEGLKFMVYLQKENIIDESGMPKERFSAEFPKEGPSILRIQQVVRGDSAAYFCASSPLEDNSPLHFGNGTRLTVT.

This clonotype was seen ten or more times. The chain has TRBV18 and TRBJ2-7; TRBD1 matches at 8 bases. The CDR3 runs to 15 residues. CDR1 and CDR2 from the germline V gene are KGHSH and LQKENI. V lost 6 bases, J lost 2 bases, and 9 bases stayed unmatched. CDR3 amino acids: CASSTQGQGTYEQYF. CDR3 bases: TGTGCCAGCTCCACGCAAGGACAGGGAACCTACGAGCAGTACTTC. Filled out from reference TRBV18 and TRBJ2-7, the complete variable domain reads NAGVMQNPRHLVRRRGQEARLRCSPMKGHSHVYWYRQLPEEGLKFMVYLQKENIIDESGMPKERFSAEFPKEGPSILRIQQVVRGDSAAYFCASSTQGQGTYEQYFGPGTRLTVT.

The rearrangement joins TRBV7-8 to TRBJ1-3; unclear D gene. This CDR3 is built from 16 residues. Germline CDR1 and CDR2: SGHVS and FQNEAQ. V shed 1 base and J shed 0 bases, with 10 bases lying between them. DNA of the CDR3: TGTGCCAGCAGCTTAGATTCGGGCACCTCTGGAAACACCATATATTTT. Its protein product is CASSLDSGTSGNTIYF.

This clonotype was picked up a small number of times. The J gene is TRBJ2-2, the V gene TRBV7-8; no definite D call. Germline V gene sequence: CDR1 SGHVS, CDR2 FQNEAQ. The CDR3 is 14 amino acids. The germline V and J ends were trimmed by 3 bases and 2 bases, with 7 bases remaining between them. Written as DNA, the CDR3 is TGTGCCAGCAGCTTGCGAACTAACACCGGGGAGCTGTTTTTT. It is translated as CASSLRTNTGELFF.

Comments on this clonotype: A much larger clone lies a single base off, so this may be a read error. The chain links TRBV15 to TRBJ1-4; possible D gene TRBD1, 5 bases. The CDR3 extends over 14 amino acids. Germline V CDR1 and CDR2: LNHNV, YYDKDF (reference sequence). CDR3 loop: CVTTPGRRGEKLFF. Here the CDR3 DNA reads TGTGTCACCACCCCAGGGAGGAGGGGTGAAAAACTGTTTTTT.

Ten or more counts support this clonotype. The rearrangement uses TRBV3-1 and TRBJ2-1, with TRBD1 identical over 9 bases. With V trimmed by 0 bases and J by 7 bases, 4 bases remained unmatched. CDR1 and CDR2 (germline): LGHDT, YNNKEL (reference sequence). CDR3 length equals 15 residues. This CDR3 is CASSQEDRGGNEQFF. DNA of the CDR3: TGTGCCAGCAGCCAAGAGGACAGGGGCGGGAATGAGCAGTTCTTC.

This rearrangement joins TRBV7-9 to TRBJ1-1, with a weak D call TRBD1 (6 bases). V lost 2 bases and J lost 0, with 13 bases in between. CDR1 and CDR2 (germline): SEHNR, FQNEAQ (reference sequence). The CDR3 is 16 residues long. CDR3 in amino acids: CASSLKGGRLNTEAFF. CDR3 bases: TGTGCCAGCAGCTTAAAGGGGGGCCGACTGAACACTGAAGCTTTCTTT.

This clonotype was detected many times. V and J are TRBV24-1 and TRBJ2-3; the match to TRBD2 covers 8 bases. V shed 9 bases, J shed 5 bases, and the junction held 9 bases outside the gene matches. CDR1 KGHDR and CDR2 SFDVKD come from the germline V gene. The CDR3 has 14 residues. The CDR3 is CATSQRGRIDTQYF. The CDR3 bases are TGTGCCACCTCCCAGCGGGGGAGGATAGATACGCAGTATTTT.

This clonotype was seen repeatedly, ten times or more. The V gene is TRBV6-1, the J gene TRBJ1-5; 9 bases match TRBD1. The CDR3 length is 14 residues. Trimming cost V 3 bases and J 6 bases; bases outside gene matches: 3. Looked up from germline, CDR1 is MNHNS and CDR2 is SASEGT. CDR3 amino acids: CASSDPTGGQPQHF. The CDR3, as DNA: TGTGCCAGCAGTGACCCGACAGGGGGTCAGCCCCAGCATTTT.